These 5 T cell receptor beta chains were all obtained from the same sample, sequenced in a study of control samples from healthy donors and cancer patients. Data came from immunoSEQ multiplex PCR; TCRdb stores just in-frame clones and leaves some out. The sample records 100,000 to 150,000 clones, roughly 86% being singletons. The specimen was PBMCs. The receptors shown here come from a man aged 45-65 years with head and neck cancer.

V usage is TRBV2 and J usage is TRBJ2-5; no firm D call. Trimming pared 2 bases from V and 5 bases from J, leaving 3 bases between. CDR3 length: 11 amino acids. Germline V gives CDR1 SNHLY, CDR2 FYNNEI. The CDR3 DNA reads TGTGCCAGCAGTGAACGGGAGACCCAGTACTTC. It translates to CASSERETQYF.

The chain uses TRBV2 and TRBJ2-3; TRBD1 matches at 7 bases. J lost 3 bases, V lost 2 bases, and 5 bases had no gene match. The germline V gene encodes CDR1 SNHLY and CDR2 FYNNEI. This CDR3 is built from 15 residues. The CDR3 region has the DNA TGTGCCAGCAGTGAATACAGGGGAAGGACAGATACGCAGTATTTT. Amino acid sequence: CASSEYRGRTDTQYF.

This sequence joins TRBV2 and TRBJ1-6, with D possibly matching TRBD1 (6 bases). Germline CDR1 and CDR2: SNHLY and FYNNEI. Trimming shortened V by 7 bases and J by 3 bases, and 13 bases separated the two germline ends. The CDR3 spans 15 residues. The chain's CDR3 is CASTNRGIYNSPLHF. In nucleotides, the CDR3 is TGTGCCAGCACCAATAGGGGGATCTATAATTCACCCCTCCACTTT.

The J gene is TRBJ1-2, the V gene TRBV28; the D is unclear. Germline CDR1 and CDR2: MDHEN and SYDVKM. The CDR3 extends over 11 amino acids. V was clipped by 6 bases and J by 7 bases, with 9 bases between them. The CDR3 loop is CASRTPLGYTF. DNA of the CDR3: TGTGCCAGCAGAACCCCCCTTGGCTACACCTTC.

This chain uses TRBV9 with TRBJ2-7; no definite D call. This CDR3 is built from 14 residues. The germline gives CDR1 SGDLS, CDR2 YYNGEE. V lost 6 bases, J lost 2 bases, and 15 bases lay in between. The CDR3, as DNA: TGTGCCAGCACCCCGGGCCTGGTGCCCTACGAGCAGTACTTC. Encoded protein: CASTPGLVPYEQYF.